This T cell receptor beta chain was observed in a study of T cells after yellow fever vaccination. General study findings and limits: Contamination by abundant bulk-population clonotypes could be present in FACS-sorted repertoires. The appearance of a small share of clonotypes in both CD4 and CD8 compartments was observed.

This clonotype showed up just a few times. TCRdb processed the 5' RACE reads anew with MiXCR; each CDR3 protein has one entry. Of 75,000 to 100,000 distinct CDR3 sequences in the sample, around 9.8% were seen once. Trimming left V 4 bases short and J 3 bases short, with 8 bases between. The CDR3 consists of 12 residues. Per the germline V gene, CDR1 is SGDLS and CDR2 is YYNGEE. The chain joins TRBV9 to TRBJ2-7; TRBD2 might be the D (5 bases). The sequence was collected from a man between 18 and 35 years old who received the YFV17D yellow fever vaccine. The sequenced sample was CD8+ T cells not binding an NS4B(214-222) dextramer, sorted from PBMCs, obtained about 2 weeks after the first yellow fever vaccination. CDR3 region: CASSPEGYEQYF. In DNA, the CDR3 is TGTGCCAGCAGCCCAGAGGGCTACGAGCAGTACTTC.